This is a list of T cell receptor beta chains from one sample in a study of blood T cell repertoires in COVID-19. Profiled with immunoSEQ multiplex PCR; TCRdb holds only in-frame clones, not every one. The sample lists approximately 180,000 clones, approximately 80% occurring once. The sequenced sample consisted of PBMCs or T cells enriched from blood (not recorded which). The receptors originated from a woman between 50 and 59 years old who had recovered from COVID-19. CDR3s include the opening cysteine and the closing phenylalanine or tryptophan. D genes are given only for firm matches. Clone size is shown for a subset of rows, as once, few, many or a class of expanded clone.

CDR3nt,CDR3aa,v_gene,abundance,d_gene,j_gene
TGCAGCGTTGAAGGGGAAGCGGGAGTGACAGATACGCAGTATTTT,CSVEGEAGVTDTQYF,TRBV29-1,NA,TRBD2,TRBJ2-3
TGTGCCAGCAGCCAAGAAGGGTCTAGCAGCCCGTACAATGAGCAGTTCTTC,CASSQEGSSSPYNEQFF,TRBV4-2,NA,NA,TRBJ2-1
TGTGCCAGCAGCCCGAGGTCGCACCTCAGCTCCTACGAGCAGTACTTC,CASSPRSHLSSYEQYF,TRBV11-2,NA,NA,TRBJ2-7
TGTGCCAGCAGCCAAGGCGCGGGTCAGGCCTACGAGCAGTACTTC,CASSQGAGQAYEQYF,TRBV4-2,NA,NA,TRBJ2-7
TGTGCCAGTAATGCCGACAGAGCAAATCAGCCCCAGCATTTT,CASNADRANQPQHF,TRBV19,NA,NA,TRBJ1-5
TGCAGCGTCGGAAACAGGTTTGCTAATGAAAAACTGTTTTTT,CSVGNRFANEKLFF,TRBV29-1,NA,NA,TRBJ1-4
TGCGCCAGCAGCTTGGGGCAGGGGGCCAATCAGCCCCAGCATTTT,CASSLGQGANQPQHF,TRBV5-1,NA,TRBD1,TRBJ1-5
TGTGCCAGCAGCCGTAGGACTAGCGCGAACACCGGGGAGCTGTTTTTT,CASSRRTSANTGELFF,TRBV7-8,once,TRBD2,TRBJ2-2
TGTGCCAGCAGTCCGGGACAGGAGGATGGCTACACCTTC,CASSPGQEDGYTF,TRBV28,NA,TRBD1,TRBJ1-2
TGTGCCACCAGTGAGGGACAGGGGGCCGGTTACGAGCAGTACTTC,CATSEGQGAGYEQYF,TRBV24-1,NA,TRBD1,TRBJ2-7
TGTGCCAGCAGCTCAGACTCCGGGGGGTTAAGGGACCTCCACTTT,CASSSDSGGLRDLHF,TRBV11-2,NA,NA,TRBJ1-6
TGTGCCAGCAGCGGAGGAGGGGGCCGGGGTTCTAACTATGGCTACACCTTC,CASSGGGGRGSNYGYTF,TRBV9,NA,TRBD1,TRBJ1-2
TGTGCCAGCAGCCCGGGGGGCGCGGGAGTAGCGGAGACCCAGTACTTC,CASSPGGAGVAETQYF,TRBV7-2,NA,NA,TRBJ2-5
TGTGCCAGCAGCTTAAGCCCCGGGACTAGGGGTAATGATGAGCAGTTCTTC,CASSLSPGTRGNDEQFF,TRBV7-3,NA,TRBD2,TRBJ2-1
TGTGCCAGCAGCCAAGGCCACCCCGGCAATGAGCAGTTCTTC,CASSQGHPGNEQFF,TRBV14,many,NA,TRBJ2-1
TGTGCCAGCAGCTTAAGGGACAGGACCTTCACCGGGGCCAACGTCCTGACTTTC,CASSLRDRTFTGANVLTF,TRBV7-2,NA,TRBD1,TRBJ2-6
TGCGCCAGCAGCTCAAACTCCGTAGCTACGCAGTATTTT,CASSSNSVATQYF,TRBV5-1,NA,NA,TRBJ2-3
TGCACCAGCAGCCAAGGGGGATGGACCAAGGCGGGAGTGGTAGGCGGTGAGCAGTTCTTC,CTSSQGGWTKAGVVGGEQFF,TRBV1,NA,NA,TRBJ2-1
TGCGCCAGCAGCCTACGACAGGGGGCAGCCACTGAAGCTTTCTTT,CASSLRQGAATEAFF,TRBV5-1,NA,TRBD1,TRBJ1-1
TGTGCCAGCTCATCCGGGGAGAGCTCTGGAAACACCATATATTTT,CASSSGESSGNTIYF,TRBV18,NA,NA,TRBJ1-3
TGTGCCAGCAGCGAACTCAGGGGGCAGTACTATGGCTACACCTTC,CASSELRGQYYGYTF,TRBV7-8,NA,TRBD1,TRBJ1-2
TGTGCCAGCTCACCAATCAACAGGGGGATAGCTGGAAACACCATATATTTT,CASSPINRGIAGNTIYF,TRBV18,NA,TRBD1,TRBJ1-3
TGTGCCACCAGTGATTCCACTGGACTATCTAGGGGCTACACCTTC,CATSDSTGLSRGYTF,TRBV24-1,NA,NA,TRBJ1-2
TGTGCCATCAGCGGACAGGGTATAGATACGCAGTATTTT,CAISGQGIDTQYF,TRBV10-3,NA,TRBD1,TRBJ2-3
TGTGCCAGCAGCCAAGATCTGAGGCTGGTGGGCCAAGAGACCCAGTACTTC,CASSQDLRLVGQETQYF,TRBV14,NA,NA,TRBJ2-5
TGTGCCAGCAACCCCTTTAACAGGGGACTCCCCCCAAATGAGCAGTTCTTC,CASNPFNRGLPPNEQFF,TRBV5-5,NA,NA,TRBJ2-1
TGTGCCAGCAGCTCGGGGAACTCTGGGGCCAACGTCCTGACTTTC,CASSSGNSGANVLTF,TRBV7-2,NA,NA,TRBJ2-6
TGTGCCAGTAGCCTACTATTACTAGCGGGAGTAAGGAGGAATGAGCAGTTCTTC,CASSLLLLAGVRRNEQFF,TRBV19,NA,TRBD2,TRBJ2-1
TGTGCCACCACCGGGACAGGGGGTGAGGGGGAGCTGTTTTTT,CATTGTGGEGELFF,TRBV10-3,NA,TRBD1,TRBJ2-2
TGTGCCAGCAGTGGGAGGGGGGGCCCACCTAGGAACACTGAAGCTTTCTTT,CASSGRGGPPRNTEAFF,TRBV27,NA,NA,TRBJ1-1
TGTGCCACGAGTGACAGGCAAGCTAACTATGGCTACACCTTC,CATSDRQANYGYTF,TRBV24-1,few,NA,TRBJ1-2
TGCGCCAGCAGCTTGGAGGCAACAGGCACAGATACGCAGTATTTT,CASSLEATGTDTQYF,TRBV5-1,NA,NA,TRBJ2-3
TGTGCCAGTAGTTTTACAGGGGGAGAAGCTTTCTTT,CASSFTGGEAFF,TRBV19,few,TRBD1,TRBJ1-1
TGTGCCAGCAGACGCAGGGGACTGAACACTGAAGCTTTCTTT,CASRRRGLNTEAFF,TRBV2,NA,NA,TRBJ1-1
TGTGCCAGCAGTTACTCGACCTGGGACAAGACCTCGGCCACTGAAGCTTTCTTT,CASSYSTWDKTSATEAFF,TRBV6-2/TRBV6-3,NA,NA,TRBJ1-1
TGTGCCACCAGTGGAGTGGCTAGCGGGAGTGGTTGGAACACCGGGGAGCTGTTTTTT,CATSGVASGSGWNTGELFF,TRBV24-1,NA,TRBD2,TRBJ2-2
TGCGCCTCCCGGACTAGCGTCGCGTCCTACGAGCAGTACTTC,CASRTSVASYEQYF,TRBV5-1,NA,TRBD2,TRBJ2-7
TGTGCCAGCGCGTCCGGCCAGGGCCCAAATCAGCCCCAGCATTTT,CASASGQGPNQPQHF,TRBV6-5,once,NA,TRBJ1-5
TGTGCCAGCAGCCCCCTGGACAGGGGGCCCCACGAGCAGTACTTC,CASSPLDRGPHEQYF,TRBV5-6,NA,TRBD1,TRBJ2-7
TGTGCCAGCTCAGCCGCAACAGGGGGCCAAGAGACCCAGTACTTC,CASSAATGGQETQYF,TRBV18,NA,TRBD1,TRBJ2-5
TGTGCCAGCTGCGGAGGGGACTCCACTGAAGCTTTCTTT,CASCGGDSTEAFF,TRBV2,NA,NA,TRBJ1-1
TGTGCCAGCAGCCAAGAGTGGACAGCGTACGAGCAGTACTTC,CASSQEWTAYEQYF,TRBV4-2,NA,NA,TRBJ2-7
TGTGCCAGCAGCGTAGGCTGGACTAGCGGATACAATGAGCAGTTCTTC,CASSVGWTSGYNEQFF,TRBV9,once,TRBD2,TRBJ2-1
TGTGCCAGCATTCGGCTAGCGGGAGGAACTACCTACAATGAGCAGTTCTTC,CASIRLAGGTTYNEQFF,TRBV6-6,NA,TRBD2,TRBJ2-1
TGTGCCAGCAGCTCACGACAGGGGTACGAGCAGTACTTC,CASSSRQGYEQYF,TRBV9,NA,TRBD1,TRBJ2-7
TGCGCCAGCAGCTTGAGGTCGGACCCGGGACAAAGACTGTTTTTT,CASSLRSDPGQRLFF,TRBV5-1,NA,NA,TRBJ1-4
TGTGCCAGCACAGAGCGAAACTATGGCTACACCTTC,CASTERNYGYTF,TRBV5-8,few,NA,TRBJ1-2
TGTGCCAGCAGCTATGACATAAGAGAAGCTTTCTTT,CASSYDIREAFF,TRBV11-2,once,NA,TRBJ1-1
TGTGCCAGCAGTTCGGGACTGACCTATAATTCACCCCTCCACTTT,CASSSGLTYNSPLHF,TRBV28,NA,NA,TRBJ1-6
TGTGCCAGCAGCCGACTCCGGGACAACTACGAGCAGTACTTC,CASSRLRDNYEQYF,TRBV11-1,NA,NA,TRBJ2-7
TGTGCCAGCAGCCAAGTACGGGGGGTCGAGCAGTACTTC,CASSQVRGVEQYF,TRBV3-1/TRBV3-2,NA,TRBD2,TRBJ2-7
TGTGCCAGCAGGACAAGAACCAATCAGCCCCAGCATTTT,CASRTRTNQPQHF,TRBV28,NA,NA,TRBJ1-5
TGTGCCAGCAGCCCTCATCCCTCAGAAGACTACGAGCAGTACTTC,CASSPHPSEDYEQYF,TRBV14,NA,NA,TRBJ2-7
TGCGCCAGCAGCTTGGAGCCTAGCATTCAGTACTTC,CASSLEPSIQYF,TRBV5-1,once,NA,TRBJ2-4